This paragraph reports one T cell receptor (beta chain). Its antigen is not yet known. Base quality data are lacking; no much larger clone is found one base away. The High Capacity cDNA Reverse Transcription Kit was used to reverse transcribe all of the isolated RNA, meaning that expressed TCRB transcripts were what got sequenced. Deep immunoSEQ sequencing was performed on naive, central memory and regulatory T cell samples, with an average of roughly 3.6 million total reads per sample. Sorted cells were lysed in RLT buffer and RNA was extracted with DNase-treated RNeasy Micro or Mini kits, depending on cell number. To prevent cross-contamination, every cell subset was processed on its own, while patient and healthy donor samples were processed together. Using the immunoSEQ multiplex PCR, TCRB sequences were amplified from cDNA into 87-bp fragments spanning the CDR3 region. Sequencing of the amplicons was performed on the Illumina HiSeq platform. As for the authors' bioinformatics: PCR bias was computationally corrected using synthetic template baselines, reads within Hamming distance 2 were collapsed, and singletons that could not be merged were discarded. Reads were aligned against IMGT to assign V, D and J genes, CDR3 length and insertions or deletions at six rearrangement sites. Within each subset, clonotype counts were normalized to the number of sorted cells before true diversity and Gini coefficients were calculated with the tcR R package. Repertoire sharing was quantified using the overlap coefficient calculated on TCRB nucleotide sequences. Out-of-frame TCRB sequences from naive cells were analyzed as a proxy for the pre-selection repertoire. The clones in this table, taken by TCRdb from immuneACCESS, are in-frame only. Not every clone is retained; where verified, under half of the shortfall comes from an unresolved V gene, and the cause of the rest is unknown. Clone size and the V and J calls come from that table; the DNA yielded D and trimming. The sample has over 650,000 clones on record, about an eighth of them singletons. Together, the top ten hold 0.03% to 0.04% of the sample.

From each donor, a single peripheral blood sample of around 120 mL on average was drawn into heparinised tubes. Naive, central memory, regulatory and stem cell-like memory CD4+ T cells were sorted on a BD FACSAria II using a panel including CD45RO, CCR7, CD25, CD127, CD95 and CD27. Every sorted population had a purity above 95%. PBMCs were separated immediately by Lymphoprep density gradient centrifugation and were stained directly, without being cultured. Samples were stained and sorted in pairs, with one healthy donor and one patient per experiment, so that batch effects were minimized. The source of the sample is a study of beta chain features in type 1 diabetes listed by TCRdb under 2018. Broadly, across the study: No differences in mean age, gender distribution, total cell number or subset yield were found between patients and healthy donors. Whereas all 30 or so donors provided naive and central memory subsets, regulatory and stem cell-like memory subsets were isolated from just 8 patients and roughly 8 healthy donors. A total of about 110,000,000 sorted cells were examined across all samples, and a strong correlation was observed between cell number per subset and RNA yield. In the study, TCRB repertoires of sorted circulating CD4+ T cell subsets from recently diagnosed type 1 diabetes patients were compared with those of matched healthy donors.

The study at large found these results: At VDJ recombination sites, type 1 diabetes patients had fewer insertions and more deleted nucleotides, which implies abnormalities in thymic rearrangement. Because cDNA was sequenced instead of genomic DNA, highly expressing activated cells could be over-represented, though the groups showed no difference in activation or CD3 levels. Naive, central memory and regulatory TCRB repertoires appeared to be more similar among patients than among healthy donors. A moderate but significant shortening of TCRB CDR3 length was observed in type 1 diabetes patients in all four CD4+ subsets. Because the HLA sub-analyses included only small numbers of individuals, any influence of HLA type on TCRB rearrangement was left unresolved. Shorter templates might be favored by PCR, yet because patient and control samples were amplified and corrected together, any such skew would affect both groups equally.

The CDR3 contains 15 residues, cysteine and phenylalanine counted. Only the CDR3 portion is preserved as DNA: 45 bases, with reading frame beginning at the first base. V ends up 3 bases short and J 5 bases short, with an unmatched junction base count of 7. Looking up the germline V gene yields CDR1 MNHNS and CDR2 SASEGT. The V and J genes are TRBV6-1 and TRBJ1-2; 9 bases in the middle match TRBD1. The sequenced sample consisted of naive CD4+ T cells from blood. In the paper's terms, the cell subset or site label means: true naive CD4+ T cells. This TCR was recovered from a man aged 18 to 29 with type 1 diabetes. The CDR3 sequence is CASSDPGTGIYGYTF. The nucleotide sequence reads TGTGCCAGCAGTGATCCCGGGACAGGGATATATGGCTACACCTTC.